The 17 T cell receptor beta chains in this list originate from one sample, sequenced in a study of shared clonotypes between healthy human individuals. Sequencing used immunoSEQ multiplex PCR; TCRdb keeps in-frame clones, though not all of them. The sample contains 950,000 to 1,100,000 clones, more than 75% of which appear only once. Sequencing was carried out using memory CD4+ T cells from PBMCs. Regarding subset: CD45RA-negative fraction. The receptor source for this set is a young man in good health. Some clones in this sample may be carry-over from other donors' samples.

This chain uses TRBV11-1 with TRBJ2-7; maybe TRBD1 (6 bases). V was shortened by 5 bases and J by 4 bases, with 18 bases between the two germline ends. Germline CDR1 reads SGHAT; CDR2 reads FQDESV (reference sequence). The CDR3 has 15 residues. DNA for the CDR3: TGTGCCAGCAGCCCCGGGGTCTACAGGGTATACGAGCAGTACTTC. Amino acids: CASSPGVYRVYEQYF. The entire variable domain, with the rest obtained from reference TRBV11-1 and TRBJ2-7, is as follows: EAEVAQSPRYKITEKSQAVAFWCDPISGHATLYWYRQILGQGPELLVQFQDESVVDDSQLPKDRFSAERLKGVDSTLKIQPAELGDSAMYLCASSPGVYRVYEQYFGPGTRLTVT.

This sequence joins TRBV6-1 and TRBJ1-5; D is perhaps TRBD1 (6 bases). This CDR3 is built from 18 residues. Germline CDR1 reads MNHNS; CDR2 reads SASEGT. The V gene lost 2 bases and the J gene lost 0 bases, with 17 bases spanning the gap. The CDR3 DNA is TGTGCCAGCAGTGAAATTAGGGGGGTAGGATATAGCAATCAGCCCCAGCATTTT. Protein product: CASSEIRGVGYSNQPQHF.

This chain links TRBV6-4 with TRBJ2-1; either TRBD1 or TRBD2 may supply D (5 bases each). The CDR3 loop spans 13 amino acids. Germline CDR1 is MRHNA and CDR2 is SNTAGT. Trimming took off 6 bases at V and 9 bases at J, with 15 bases between the two ends. Here the CDR3 DNA reads TGTGCCAGCAGGGGCCCTAAAGGGACTGAGCAGTTCTTC. It is translated as CASRGPKGTEQFF.

The V gene is TRBV11-2, the J gene TRBJ2-5; D is undetermined. V was shortened by 1 base and J by 5 bases, with 14 bases between the two germline ends. The CDR3 is 15 residues long. Germline CDR1 SGHAT, CDR2 FQNNGV. CDR3 in amino acids: CASSLVYPGAETQYF. The DNA for the CDR3 is TGTGCCAGCAGCTTAGTCTACCCTGGCGCGGAGACCCAGTACTTC.

The chain combines TRBV6-1 with TRBJ1-5, with D possibly being TRBD1 (5 bases). The CDR3 consists of 14 residues. V lost 4 bases, J lost 4 bases, and 11 bases lay in between. CDR1 and CDR2 from the germline V gene are MNHNS and SASEGT. The CDR3 spells CASSAAGGNQPQHF. CDR3 DNA: TGTGCCAGCAGTGCCGCGGGGGGGAATCAGCCCCAGCATTTT.

The chain recombines TRBV7-7 with TRBJ2-7; 7 bases match TRBD1. J gave up 5 bases and V 5 bases, and 3 bases lay outside the gene matches. Germline-derived CDR1 and CDR2 are SSHAT and FNYEAQ (reference sequence). This CDR3 contains 12 residues. This CDR3 reads CASSKQGNEQYF. The CDR3 nucleotides are TGTGCCAGCAGCAAACAGGGGAACGAGCAGTACTTC.

As concerns this clone: A read error is possible here, since a much larger clone lies one base away. The chain employs TRBV11-2 and TRBJ2-3; D is unresolved. This CDR3 region has 14 residues. V was trimmed by 0 bases and J by 0 bases, leaving 4 bases between them. From germline, CDR1 is SGHAT and CDR2 FQNNGV. The CDR3 sequence is CASSLDRSTDTQYF. DNA of the CDR3: TGTGCCAGCAGCTTAGATAGGAGCACAGATACGCAGTATTTT.

This rearrangement joins TRBV7-2 to TRBJ1-5; 7 positions agree with TRBD1. J was trimmed by 7 bases and V by 3 bases; bases with no gene match: 9. The CDR3 spans 15 residues. CDR1 is SGHTA and CDR2 is FQGNSA in the germline V gene. The CDR3 DNA is TGTGCCAGCAGCTTTTCCGACAGGGTGAGCCAGCCCCAGCATTTT. As protein: CASSFSDRVSQPQHF.

Turning to this clone: A much larger clone is a single base away; this may be a read error. In the same sample, other DNA sequences code for this CDR3. The chain joins TRBV4-1 to TRBJ2-7, with D tentatively TRBD1 or TRBD2 (5 bases each). The V gene's germline CDR1 is MGHRA and CDR2 YSYEKL. V was pared by 4 bases and J by 4 bases, with 20 bases between. This CDR3 comprises 16 residues. As DNA, the CDR3 is TGCGCCAGCAGCCGAAGGTTAGAGGGGACCCTATACGAGCAGTACTTC. Its protein product is CASSRRLEGTLYEQYF.

The chain carries TRBV5-1 and TRBJ2-7, with 14 bases fitting TRBD2. The J segment lost 6 bases and the V segment lost 5 bases, leaving 1 base of the junction unmatched. CDR3 length: 13 amino acids. Germline loops: CDR1 SGHRS, CDR2 YFSETQ. The CDR3 bases are TGCGCCAGCAGTGGACTAGCGGGAGGCGAGCAGTACTTC. This encodes CASSGLAGGEQYF.

This clone has a handful of counts. The chain couples TRBV5-1 to TRBJ2-5; 7 nucleotides agree with TRBD2. The CDR3 extends over 15 amino acids. The germline V gene encodes CDR1 SGHRS and CDR2 YFSETQ. V was pared by 4 bases and J by 8 bases, with 14 bases of the junction left unmatched. CDR3 region: CASSVTWTRIRTQYF. In DNA, the CDR3 is TGCGCCAGCAGCGTTACTTGGACTAGGATCCGAACCCAGTACTTC.

The V call is TRBV19, the J call TRBJ1-5; 8 bases match TRBD1. This CDR3 spans 16 amino acids. CDR1 is LNHDA and CDR2 is SQIVND in the germline V gene (reference sequence). V was clipped by 2 bases and J by 5 bases; unmatched bases: 8. CDR3 DNA sequence: TGTGCCAGTAGTATACAGGCAGGGGGCGCGTATCAGCCCCAGCATTTT. This translates into CASSIQAGGAYQPQHF.

This clone was picked up one time. The J gene is TRBJ2-3, the V gene TRBV6-5, with 9 bases matching TRBD2. Germline values: CDR1 MNHEY, CDR2 SVGAGI. The CDR3 spans 14 residues. V shed 6 bases, J shed 4 bases, and the junction held 5 bases outside the gene matches. CDR3 region: CASSSGRWADTQYF. CDR3 DNA: TGTGCCAGCAGCAGCGGGAGGTGGGCAGATACGCAGTATTTT.

V gene TRBV10-2 combines with J gene TRBJ1-1, with 8 bases identical to TRBD1. This CDR3 contains 13 residues. After removal of 6 bases from V and 5 bases from J, the junction contained 5 bases not matched to a gene. In germline, CDR1 is WSHSY, CDR2 SAAADI. The CDR3 DNA reads as TGCGCCAGCAGGGCAGGGGGCGGGACTGAAGCTTTCTTT. It encodes CASRAGGGTEAFF.

The chain joins TRBV11-2 to TRBJ1-3, with unresolved D. Between the trimmed V and J ends, which lost 5 bases and 0 bases, there was a span of 14 bases. The germline gives CDR1 SGHAT, CDR2 FQNNGV. This CDR3 is built from 16 residues. The CDR3 coding sequence is TGTGCCAGCAGCGGATCCATCACCTTCTCTGGAAACACCATATATTTT. It is translated as CASSGSITFSGNTIYF.

The chain has TRBV9 and TRBJ2-3; no reliable D call. Trimming cost V 4 bases and J 5 bases, with 14 bases left between them. CDR3 size: 14 residues. CDR1 is SGDLS and CDR2 is YYNGEE in the germline V gene. CDR3 protein: CASSSSQSEDTQYF. CDR3 DNA sequence: TGTGCCAGCAGCTCCTCACAGAGCGAAGATACGCAGTATTTT.

This chain links TRBV28 with TRBJ2-3, with 7 bases that match TRBD1. This CDR3 region has 16 residues. Germline loops: CDR1 MDHEN, CDR2 SYDVKM. With 5 bases clipped from V and 2 bases from J, the junction kept 10 bases outside the gene matches. CDR3 nucleotide sequence: TGTGCCAGCAGTCCCGTTACAGGGGCCTTCACAGATACGCAGTATTTT. This translates into CASSPVTGAFTDTQYF.